This TCR beta chain was documented in a study of blood T cell repertoires in COVID-19. Study as a whole: Italy, Spain and the United States were the sources of the convalescent and acute COVID-19 samples.

This CDR3 is 18 amino acids long. Deletions cut 5 bases from V and 5 bases from J, with 27 bases between. Germline-derived CDR1 and CDR2 are WNHNN and SYGVQD (reference sequence). Assay used: immunoSEQ multiplex PCR; TCRdb lists only in-frame clones, some missing. The top ten hold roughly 18% of the sample, which has 150,000 or so clones, about 88% seen once. V is TRBV10-1 and J is TRBJ1-2; D is possibly TRBD1 (6 bases). The sequencing input was peripheral blood. This TCR came from a woman older than 75 with acute or convalescent COVID-19. CDR3: CASSPHLRTGRCYYGYTF. The DNA of the CDR3 is TGCGCCAGCAGTCCCCACCTCCGAACAGGGAGATGCTATTATGGCTACACCTTC.